These 25 T cell receptor beta chains were all obtained from the same sample, sequenced in a study of OX40 agonist ivuxolimab in advanced cancers. The assay was immunoSEQ multiplex PCR, and TCRdb's table has in-frame clones only and misses some. The sample has about 82,000 clones, roughly 84% seen once. The starting material was CD4+ or CD8+ T cells sorted from blood, obtained in a trial of the OX40 agonist ivuxolimab. Source of these receptors: an adult with an advanced solid tumor such as melanoma, head and neck, liver or kidney cancer.

The V call is TRBV19, the J call TRBJ1-5; D is unclear. The V and J ends lost 6 bases and 2 bases respectively, with 14 bases between them. This CDR3 region has 15 residues. Germline lookup yields CDR1 LNHDA and CDR2 SQIVND (reference sequence). CDR3 sequence (DNA): TGTGCCAGTAGCCCAGGCCGGGAGGGCAATCAGCCCCAGCATTTT. This encodes CASSPGREGNQPQHF.

The chain has TRBV4-2 and TRBJ2-1; D may be TRBD2 (5 bases). Germline values: CDR1 LGHNA, CDR2 YNFKEQ. The CDR3 runs 16 residues. Trimming took off 2 bases at V and 6 bases at J, with 17 bases between the two ends. CDR3 nucleotide sequence: TGTGCCAGCAGCCAAAGTTTGCTAGCTCCACGCAATGAGCAGTTCTTC. This codes for CASSQSLLAPRNEQFF.

As DNA, the CDR3 is TGTGCCAGCAGCAAAGGTGTAAGTCTCACCCATTACGAGCAGTACTTC. Its protein is CASSKGVSLTHYEQYF. The chain links TRBV21-1 to TRBJ2-7. TRBV21-1 is a known pseudogene. The CDR3 is 16 amino acids.

In this sample, this clone turned up once. This rearrangement joins TRBV29-1 to TRBJ2-5; no clear D. V was clipped by 8 bases and J by 2 bases, with 15 bases between them. In germline, CDR1 is SQVTM, CDR2 ANQGSEA. This CDR3 region has 13 residues. The CDR3 loop is CSTSGLTQETQYF. The CDR3 nucleotides read TGCAGCACTTCCGGGCTGACTCAAGAGACCCAGTACTTC.

The chain couples TRBV19 to TRBJ2-3; no definite D call. Trimming took off 5 bases at V and 0 bases at J, with 12 bases between the two ends. The CDR3 covers 15 residues. Germline V lookup: CDR1 LNHDA, CDR2 SQIVND (reference sequence). CDR3 coding DNA: TGTGCCAGTAGTTATGGATTATTTAGCACAGATACGCAGTATTTT. As protein: CASSYGLFSTDTQYF.

The J gene is TRBJ1-4, the V gene TRBV4-1; D gene unclear. Germline V gene data show CDR1 as MGHRA and CDR2 as YSYEKL. Trimming pared 0 bases from V and 4 bases from J, leaving 12 bases between. This CDR3 is 16 amino acids long. The CDR3 DNA follows: TGCGCCAGCAGCCAAGAGGTACCAGGCCTTAATGAAAAACTGTTTTTT. Amino acids: CASSQEVPGLNEKLFF.

The gene calls are TRBV27 and TRBJ2-7; 8 positions agree with TRBD1. Germline CDR1 and CDR2: MNHEY and SMNVEV (reference sequence). J lost 4 bases, V lost 3 bases, and 14 bases had no gene match. This CDR3 has 17 residues. Here the CDR3 reads CASSLFPRQGSFYEQYF. The CDR3 region has the DNA TGTGCCAGCAGTTTGTTCCCCCGACAGGGGAGTTTTTACGAGCAGTACTTC.

The chain joins TRBV10-3 to TRBJ2-5; 11 bases are a match to TRBD2. The J segment lost 1 base and the V segment lost 5 bases, leaving 9 bases of the junction unmatched. The CDR3 consists of 17 residues. Germline V CDR1 and CDR2: ENHRY, SYGVKD. CDR3 in DNA: TGTGCCATCAGTAGTAGCGGGGGGGCCCGAGGCCAAGAGACCCAGTACTTC. Its translation is CAISSSGGARGQETQYF.

This chain uses TRBV10-3 with TRBJ2-3; 10 nucleotides agree with TRBD2. The CDR3 has 15 residues. With 6 bases clipped from V and 5 bases from J, the junction kept 8 bases outside the gene matches. Looked up from germline, CDR1 is ENHRY and CDR2 is SYGVKD. CDR3 loop: CAIRGRTSGGDTQYF. The DNA of the CDR3 is TGTGCCATCAGGGGAAGGACTAGCGGTGGAGATACGCAGTATTTT.

The chain has TRBV7-9 and TRBJ1-6; D unresolved. CDR3 length equals 16 residues. In germline, CDR1 is SEHNR, CDR2 FQNEAQ (reference sequence). Trimming took 5 bases from V and 0 from J, leaving 11 bases between them. CDR3 DNA: TGTGCCAGCAGCCTCAGGCGTAGCTCCTATAATTCACCCCTCCACTTT. As protein: CASSLRRSSYNSPLHF.

V usage is TRBV7-9 and J usage is TRBJ2-2; D is unresolved. V lost 5 bases and J 4 bases, leaving 11 bases between the germline ends. The CDR3 has 14 amino acids. CDR1 is SEHNR, CDR2 FQNEAQ, per germline (reference sequence). The CDR3 DNA follows: TGTGCCAGCAGCCGAGAGACTGTCACCGGGGAGCTGTTTTTT. Residues: CASSRETVTGELFF.

The rearrangement uses TRBV29-1 and TRBJ2-1, with 7 bases lining up with TRBD2. This CDR3 is 11 amino acids long. Losses at the gene ends were 1 base for V and 9 bases for J; bases not matched to a gene: 0. Germline values: CDR1 SQVTM, CDR2 ANQGSEA. The CDR3 DNA reads TGCAGCGTTGAAGGCGGGAGTGAGCAGTTCTTC. Its protein product is CSVEGGSEQFF.

This chain links TRBV6-5 with TRBJ1-3; D may be TRBD1 (6 bases). The CDR3 totals 15 residues. CDR1 and CDR2 (germline): MNHEY, SVGAGI. Deletions cut 4 bases from V and 3 bases from J, with 13 bases between. The CDR3 nucleotides read TGTGCCAGCAGTTCCACCAACAGGGATGGAAACACCATATATTTT. Its translation is CASSSTNRDGNTIYF.

The rearrangement joins TRBV4-1 to TRBJ1-5; unclear D gene. The germline V gene encodes CDR1 MGHRA and CDR2 YSYEKL. The V gene lost 1 base and the J gene lost 6 bases, with 13 bases spanning the gap. The CDR3 has 15 amino acids. Here the CDR3 DNA reads TGCGCCAGCAGCCAAGGTCTGGGAGGCGGTCAGCCCCAGCATTTT. It translates to CASSQGLGGGQPQHF.

V gene TRBV15 combines with J gene TRBJ2-6; D is undetermined. The CDR3 is 14 residues long. From germline, CDR1 is LNHNV and CDR2 YYDKDF (reference sequence). Trimming cost V 0 bases and J 4 bases, with 4 bases left between them. The CDR3 nucleotides read TGTGCCACCAGCAGAGATTGGGGGGCCAACGTCCTGACTTTC. Translating it yields CATSRDWGANVLTF.

The chain couples TRBV5-1 to TRBJ2-3, with TRBD2 matching 8 bases. V shed 4 bases and J 8 bases; nucleotides not matched to a gene: 12. The CDR3 is 15 residues long. Germline values: CDR1 SGHRS, CDR2 YFSETQ. This chain's CDR3 is CASSRGTSGSPTQYF. As DNA, the CDR3 is TGCGCCAGCAGCCGAGGAACCAGCGGGAGTCCTACGCAGTATTTT.

The chain joins TRBV5-5 to TRBJ2-7; 10 bases are a match to TRBD1. Trimming took 3 bases from V and 3 from J; bases not matched to a gene: 3. There are 14 residues in the CDR3. CDR1 and CDR2 (germline): SGHKS, YYEKEE (reference sequence). CDR3 protein: CASSSRTGGYEQYF. CDR3 sequence (DNA): TGTGCCAGCAGCTCAAGGACAGGGGGCTACGAGCAGTACTTC.

The chain uses TRBV9 and TRBJ2-1; D gene unclear. Trimming shortened V by 4 bases and J by 2 bases, and 10 bases separated the two germline ends. This CDR3 comprises 14 residues. The germline CDR1 and CDR2 sequences are SGDLS and YYNGEE. The CDR3 region is CASSPDPAYNEQFF. The CDR3 DNA sequence: TGTGCCAGCAGCCCGGACCCTGCCTACAATGAGCAGTTCTTC.

The gene calls are TRBV5-1 and TRBJ1-1; TRBD1 might be the D (6 bases). CDR1 is SGHRS, CDR2 YFSETQ, per germline. Trimming removed 3 bases from V and 2 bases from J, with 11 bases in between. This CDR3 is 14 amino acids long. CDR3 region: CASSSGGTNTEAFF. The CDR3 nucleotides read TGCGCCAGCAGCTCCGGAGGGACAAACACTGAAGCTTTCTTT.

The rearrangement uses TRBV4-3 and TRBJ2-1; D gene uncertain. There are 12 residues in the CDR3. The germline gives CDR1 LGHNA, CDR2 YSLEER. The V gene lost 3 bases and the J gene lost 8 bases, with 8 bases spanning the gap. The CDR3 here is CASSHNNYEQFF. CDR3 sequence (DNA): TGCGCCAGCAGCCACAACAACTATGAGCAGTTCTTC.

The rearrangement uses TRBV5-5 and TRBJ2-5; D gene unclear. The V end lost 6 bases, the J end lost 1 base, and 16 bases lay between the germline ends. CDR1 and CDR2 from the germline V gene are SGHKS and YYEKEE (reference sequence). This CDR3 is 15 amino acids long. CDR3 protein: CASNLLDLFQETQYF. The CDR3 bases are TGTGCCAGCAACCTCCTTGACCTCTTCCAAGAGACCCAGTACTTC.

This rearrangement joins TRBV5-6 to TRBJ2-1; tentatively, D is TRBD1 (6 bases). With 3 bases removed from V and 3 bases from J, the gap between germline ends came to 13 bases. Germline V lookup: CDR1 SGHDT, CDR2 YYEEEE. CDR3 length: 15 amino acids. CDR3 DNA sequence: TGTGCCAGCAGCTATAACCGACAGGACTACAATGAGCAGTTCTTC. Protein product: CASSYNRQDYNEQFF. The complete variable domain, with remaining parts taken from reference TRBV5-6 and TRBJ2-1, reads DAGVTQSPTHLIKTRGQQVTLRCSPKSGHDTVSWYQQALGQGPQFIFQYYEEEERQRGNFPDRFSGHQFPNYSSELNVNALLLGDSALYLCASSYNRQDYNEQFFGPGTRLTVL.

The genes are TRBV27 and TRBJ2-2, with 8 bases fitting TRBD2. This CDR3 has 16 amino acids. Germline V gene sequence: CDR1 MNHEY, CDR2 SMNVEV (reference sequence). Trimming removed 3 bases from V and 3 bases from J; junction bases left unmatched: 6. CDR3: CASSFWAGGDTGELFF. The CDR3, as DNA: TGTGCCAGCAGTTTTTGGGCGGGAGGTGACACCGGGGAGCTGTTTTTT.

The gene calls are TRBV7-2 and TRBJ2-2, with a possible D match to TRBD1 (6 bases). V dropped 5 bases and J dropped 5 bases, with 9 bases sitting between them. Per the germline V gene, CDR1 is SGHTA and CDR2 is FQGNSA. The CDR3 totals 13 residues. Here the CDR3 reads CASSPQGTGELFF. CDR3 coding DNA: TGTGCCAGCAGCCCACAGGGAACCGGGGAGCTGTTTTTT.

This chain joins TRBV4-3 and TRBJ1-5; the match to TRBD1 covers 7 bases. Unmatched junction bases numbered 5, after V lost 4 bases and J lost 5 bases. The CDR3 is made up of 14 amino acids. CDR1 LGHNA and CDR2 YSLEER come from the germline V gene. DNA of the CDR3: TGCGCCAGCAGCCCCGGGACAGTGGATCAGCCCCAGCATTTT. It is translated as CASSPGTVDQPQHF.